This T cell receptor beta chain was observed in a study of cytomegalovirus exposure and HLA in healthy donors. For the study at large: Counted in an early data release were about 86 million unique TCRs from HLA-typed donors.

Germline V lookup: CDR1 SGHNT, CDR2 YYREEE (reference sequence). Trimming took 0 bases from V and 13 from J, leaving 17 bases between them. The CDR3 contains 15 residues. Donors had nominal health at sampling but likely had unrecorded immune exposures. PCR used 60 Vbeta primers and 13 Jbeta primers. The protocol was immunoSEQ multiplex PCR, while the TCRdb copy is restricted to in-frame clones and leaves out a portion. The sample has about 150,000 clones, roughly three quarters seen once. Points on this clone: Antigen: not known.

Study-level findings and limits: An analysis done earlier found most TCR beta V segments productive about 87% or about 30% of the time. In presence/absence analyses, roughly uniform sequencing depth across donors was assumed.

The TCR comes from a man in his forties or fifties in good health and CMV-seronegative. The chain joins TRBV5-4 to TRBJ1-6; tentatively, D is TRBD1 (6 bases). The sequenced sample was PBMCs. The CDR3 nucleotides are TGTGCCAGCAGCTTGGCCACAGACAGGATGGGCCCCCTCCACTTT. Its translation is CASSLATDRMGPLHF.